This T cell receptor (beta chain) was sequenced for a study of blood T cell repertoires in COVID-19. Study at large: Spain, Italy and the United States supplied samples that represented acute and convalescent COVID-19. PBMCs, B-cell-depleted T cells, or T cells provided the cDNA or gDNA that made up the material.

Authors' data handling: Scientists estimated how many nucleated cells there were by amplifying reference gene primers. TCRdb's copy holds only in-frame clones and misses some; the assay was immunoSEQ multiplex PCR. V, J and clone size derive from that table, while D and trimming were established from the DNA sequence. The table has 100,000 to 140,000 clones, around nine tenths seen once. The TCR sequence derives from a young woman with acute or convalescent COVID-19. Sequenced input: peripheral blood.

The CDR3 region is CASSPLAGDETQYF. In DNA, the CDR3 is TGTGCCAGCTCACCACTAGCGGGAGATGAGACCCAGTACTTC. The genes are TRBV18 and TRBJ2-5; 9 bases are a match to TRBD2. The length of the CDR3 is 14 residues. CDR1 KGHSH and CDR2 LQKENI come from the germline V gene. The ends lost 1 base at V and 5 bases at J; junction bases unmatched: 2.